This T cell receptor beta chain was found in a study of blood T cell repertoires in COVID-19. Original analysis: Amplifying reference gene primers gave estimates of nucleated cell counts. Sequencing used immunoSEQ multiplex PCR; TCRdb keeps in-frame clones, though not all of them. V and J calls and clone size are as listed in that table; D and trimming were resolved from the DNA. The data hold over 250,000 clones, with 80% to 95% observed a single time. A Seattle source enrolled patients during active infection and followed them longitudinally. What was sequenced was peripheral blood. This receptor was taken from a person aged 18 to 30 with COVID-19, enrolled during active disease.

CDR3 DNA: TGTGCCAGCTCGGCCGATGGTTTCTCCACAGATACGCAGTATTTT. It is translated as CASSADGFSTDTQYF. This chain uses TRBV18 with TRBJ2-3; D not certain. Trimming shortened V by 6 bases and J by 2 bases, and 15 bases separated the two germline ends. CDR3 size: 15 residues. Germline CDR1 reads KGHSH; CDR2 reads LQKENI.